This T cell receptor (beta chain) was captured in a study of Graves' ophthalmopathy and Graves' hyperthyroidism. CDR3 regions of TCR beta were amplified from RNA transcripts. RT-PCR was first run with HTBI primers, then multiplex PCR in a second round. Each CDR3 protein gets one entry after TCRdb re-called the multiplex PCR reads with MiXCR. The top ten hold about 5.8% of the sample, which has 150,000 to 200,000 distinct CDR3 sequences, less than 45% seen once. The sample was peripheral blood. The sequence derives from a woman aged 40 to 50 with Graves' ophthalmopathy.

CDR3 residues: CASSLTLGGRLRETQYF. The CDR3 DNA sequence: TGTGCCAGCAGCCTAACACTCGGGGGGCGGTTGAGAGAGACCCAGTACTTC. The V and J genes are TRBV11-2 and TRBJ2-5; D is perhaps TRBD2 (7 bases). Trimming cost V 5 bases and J 4 bases, with 23 bases left between them. CDR3 size: 17 residues. CDR1 is SGHAT, CDR2 FQNNGV, per germline.